These 20 T cell receptor beta chains originate from one sample sequenced in a study of cytomegalovirus exposure and HLA in healthy donors (dated by TCRdb to about 2017). Libraries were prepared through the immunoSEQ multiplex PCR assay. What TCRdb holds here is the immuneACCESS table cut down to in-frame rearrangements. Part of the clones is not present; checked against another copy, under half of the missing clones reflect an unresolved V gene, and the others are unexplained. Here the sample has approximately 88,000 clones; roughly 80% occur a single time. The ten largest clones take up about 12% of the sample. The source material was PBMCs. The receptors derive from a woman aged 18-29 years in good health and CMV-seropositive.

The chain carries TRBV6-5 and TRBJ2-7, with D tentatively TRBD2 (5 bases). This CDR3 comprises 13 residues. Germline V lookup: CDR1 MNHEY, CDR2 SVGAGI. V lost 2 bases, J lost 4 bases, and 9 bases lay in between. The CDR3 spells CASSYATGYEQYF. CDR3 coding DNA: TGTGCCAGCAGTTACGCAACGGGGTACGAGCAGTACTTC.

The chain has TRBV7-6 and TRBJ1-3, with D perhaps TRBD1 (5 bases). The germline V and J ends were trimmed by 3 bases and 0 bases, with 15 bases remaining between them. The CDR3 length is 17 residues. Germline V lookup: CDR1 SGHVS, CDR2 FNYEAQ. Here the CDR3 reads CASSLQGRAYSGNTIYF. The CDR3 DNA sequence: TGTGCCAGCAGCTTGCAGGGCAGGGCGTACTCTGGAAACACCATATATTTT.

The chain carries TRBV28 and TRBJ2-7, with TRBD1 matching 9 bases. The V gene end was trimmed by 5 bases and the J gene end by 4 bases; junction bases not matched to a gene: 12. CDR3 length: 16 residues. Per germline, CDR1 MDHEN and CDR2 SYDVKM. The CDR3 bases are TGTGCCAGCAGTCCTTCCGGGACAGGGAGGGATTACGAGCAGTACTTC. Translated, it gives CASSPSGTGRDYEQYF.

This chain uses TRBV9 with TRBJ2-3, with 13 bases lining up with TRBD2. The ends lost 4 bases at V and 5 bases at J; junction bases unmatched: 4. This CDR3 has 15 amino acids. Germline assignment: CDR1 SGDLS and CDR2 YYNGEE. Here the CDR3 reads CASSTTSGGGDTQYF. As DNA, the CDR3 is TGTGCCAGCAGCACAACTAGCGGGGGGGGAGATACGCAGTATTTT.

This clone appeared a single time. V is TRBV11-2 and J is TRBJ2-3, with a possible D match to TRBD1 (6 bases). Germline CDR1 and CDR2: SGHAT and FQNNGV. This CDR3 contains 14 residues. Trimming pared 6 bases from V and 0 bases from J, leaving 10 bases between. This CDR3 is CASSPGTSTDTQYF. The CDR3 nucleotides are TGTGCCAGCAGTCCCGGGACAAGCACAGATACGCAGTATTTT.

CDR3 sequence: CASSLMGRRYTGELFF. DNA of the CDR3: TGCGCCAGCAGCTTGATGGGGCGTAGATACACCGGGGAGCTGTTTTTT. The chain links TRBV5-1 to TRBJ2-2; D might be TRBD1 (5 bases). The CDR3 is made up of 16 amino acids. V was trimmed by 1 base and J by 3 bases, leaving 13 bases between them. CDR1 SGHRS and CDR2 YFSETQ come from the germline V gene.

The chain employs TRBV7-9 and TRBJ2-7; D not resolved. V was cut by 1 base and J by 5 bases, with 9 bases left in between. Germline values: CDR1 SEHNR, CDR2 FQNEAQ (reference sequence). This CDR3 region has 13 residues. CDR3 protein: CASSLGTVHEQYF. The CDR3 DNA follows: TGTGCCAGCAGCTTAGGTACAGTCCACGAGCAGTACTTC.

This chain connects TRBV10-3 to TRBJ1-5, with D perhaps matching TRBD1 (6 bases). The CDR3 contains 12 residues. CDR1 is ENHRY and CDR2 is SYGVKD in the germline V gene. V lost 10 bases and J lost 3, with 10 bases in between. The CDR3 here is CATGQNNQPQHF. CDR3 in DNA: TGTGCCACAGGACAGAACAATCAGCCCCAGCATTTT.

This chain links TRBV10-3 with TRBJ1-5; 10 bases match TRBD1. V shed 8 bases, J shed 0 bases, and the junction held 7 bases outside the gene matches. CDR3 length: 16 residues. CDR1 and CDR2 from the germline V gene are ENHRY and SYGVKD. Here the CDR3 DNA reads TGTGCCATCGCGGGGGGGACAGGGGATAGCAATCAGCCCCAGCATTTT. This encodes CAIAGGTGDSNQPQHF.

The CDR3 sequence is CATGGAPPDTQYF. CDR3 in DNA: TGTGCCACCGGGGGGGCCCCTCCAGATACGCAGTATTTT. The chain couples TRBV6-1 to TRBJ2-3, with 8 bases fitting TRBD2. The V segment lost 10 bases and the J segment 4 bases; nucleotides outside the gene matches: 7. There are 13 residues in the CDR3. Germline lookup yields CDR1 MNHNS and CDR2 SASEGT.

This rearrangement joins TRBV5-1 to TRBJ1-1, with a tentative D call TRBD1 (5 bases). The length of the CDR3 is 14 residues. In germline, CDR1 is SGHRS, CDR2 YFSETQ. The V gene lost 0 bases and the J gene lost 5 bases, with 11 bases spanning the gap. The DNA of the CDR3 is TGCGCCAGCAGCTTGGGGGACGGAGGGACTGAAGCTTTCTTT. Encoded protein: CASSLGDGGTEAFF. Together with reference TRBV5-1 and TRBJ1-1, the CDR3 gives the full variable domain: KAGVTQTPRYLIKTRGQQVTLSCSPISGHRSVSWYQQTPGQGLQFLFEYFSETQRNKGNFPGRFSGRQFSNSRSEMNVSTLELGDSALYLCASSLGDGGTEAFFGQGTRLTVV.

The chain links TRBV4-2 to TRBJ2-1, with 10 bases that match TRBD2. The germline gives CDR1 LGHNA, CDR2 YNFKEQ. V shed 2 bases and J 5 bases; nucleotides not matched to a gene: 3. This CDR3 contains 15 residues. For the CDR3, the DNA is TGTGCCAGCAGCCAACAGCGGGGGGGCCACAATGAGCAGTTCTTC. Amino acids: CASSQQRGGHNEQFF.

The chain has TRBV9 and TRBJ2-7; 8 positions agree with TRBD1. The CDR3 contains 14 residues. CDR1 is SGDLS and CDR2 is YYNGEE in the germline V gene. V gave up 5 bases and J gave up 3 bases; unmatched junction bases: 7. The CDR3 DNA reads as TGTGCCAGCAGTTCAGGGGACAGGTTCTACGAGCAGTACTTC. Translation: CASSSGDRFYEQYF. Full variable domain (missing parts from reference TRBV9 and TRBJ2-7): DSGVTQTPKHLITATGQRVTLRCSPRSGDLSVYWYQQSLDQGLQFLIQYYNGEERAKGNILERFSAQQFPDLHSELNLSSLELGDSALYFCASSSGDRFYEQYFGPGTRLTVT.

CDR3 in amino acids: CASSEGASWPYGYTF. The CDR3 nucleotides are TGTGCCAGCAGTGAAGGGGCCTCCTGGCCCTATGGCTACACCTTC. The chain uses TRBV2 and TRBJ1-2; the D is unclear. Germline CDR1 is SNHLY and CDR2 is FYNNEI. Trimming left V 1 base short and J 4 bases short, with 13 bases between. CDR3 length: 15 amino acids.

This sequence joins TRBV5-1 and TRBJ2-7, with 11 bases lining up with TRBD1. Trimming removed 4 bases from V and 1 base from J; junction bases left unmatched: 13. This CDR3 has 18 amino acids. Germline V gene sequence: CDR1 SGHRS, CDR2 YFSETQ. CDR3 DNA: TGCGCCAGCAGCCCCAACCCCACCGGGACAGGGGGATCCTACGAGCAGTACTTC. Encoded protein: CASSPNPTGTGGSYEQYF.

The genes are TRBV4-3 and TRBJ1-3; TRBD1 might be the D (5 bases). The CDR3 consists of 16 residues. Trimming removed 0 bases from V and 0 bases from J, with 9 bases in between. CDR1 and CDR2 from the germline V gene are LGHNA and YSLEER. Here the CDR3 DNA reads TGCGCCAGCAGCCAAGATTCGGGGGGCTCTGGAAACACCATATATTTT. Its protein product is CASSQDSGGSGNTIYF.

The J gene is TRBJ2-7, the V gene TRBV7-8, with 13 bases identical to TRBD2. The CDR3 totals 16 residues. Germline-derived CDR1 and CDR2 are SGHVS and FQNEAQ. The V segment lost 5 bases and the J segment 4 bases; nucleotides outside the gene matches: 8. CDR3: CASSLLAGGPFYEQYF. For the CDR3, the DNA is TGTGCCAGCAGCCTACTAGCGGGGGGGCCGTTTTACGAGCAGTACTTC.

In this sample, this clone turned up a few times. The genes are TRBV18 and TRBJ2-7, with TRBD1 matching over 7 bases. V dropped 3 bases and J dropped 5; count of bases not matched to a gene: 4. This CDR3 is built from 13 residues. CDR1 is KGHSH, CDR2 LQKENI, per germline. The CDR3, as DNA: TGTGCCAGCTCACCCCCGGGACAGAACGAGCAGTACTTC. This encodes CASSPPGQNEQYF.

The rearrangement uses TRBV10-1 and TRBJ1-2; 9 bases line up with TRBD1. The CDR3 extends over 15 amino acids. V trimming: 5 bases; J trimming: 6 bases; junction bases outside the gene matches: 10. CDR1 is WNHNN and CDR2 is SYGVQD in the germline V gene (reference sequence). CDR3 coding DNA: TGCGCCAGCAGTAACACCTTAACAGGGGGCGATGGCTACACCTTC. Translated, it gives CASSNTLTGGDGYTF.

This sequence joins TRBV2 and TRBJ1-3; D uncertain. Germline CDR1 SNHLY, CDR2 FYNNEI. V was shortened by 3 bases and J by 0 bases, with 12 bases between the two germline ends. This CDR3 is built from 16 residues. CDR3 amino acids: CASSDPLNVSGNTIYF. CDR3 in DNA: TGTGCCAGCAGTGACCCCCTAAACGTCTCTGGAAACACCATATATTTT.